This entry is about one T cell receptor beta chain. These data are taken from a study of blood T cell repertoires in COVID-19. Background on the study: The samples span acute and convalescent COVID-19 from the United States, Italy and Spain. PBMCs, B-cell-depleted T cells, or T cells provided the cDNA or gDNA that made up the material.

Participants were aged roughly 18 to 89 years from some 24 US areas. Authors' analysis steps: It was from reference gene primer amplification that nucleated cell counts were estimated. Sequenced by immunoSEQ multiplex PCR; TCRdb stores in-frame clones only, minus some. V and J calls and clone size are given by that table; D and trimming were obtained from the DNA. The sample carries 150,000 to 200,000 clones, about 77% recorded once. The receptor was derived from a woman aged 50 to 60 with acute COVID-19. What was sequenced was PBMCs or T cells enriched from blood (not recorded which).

This CDR3 reads CASSEGGMRDTEAFF. CDR3 sequence (DNA): TGCGCCAGCAGTGAGGGAGGGATGCGCGACACTGAAGCTTTCTTT. V and J are TRBV10-1 and TRBJ1-1; D remains ambiguous. The CDR3 covers 15 residues. In germline, CDR1 is WNHNN, CDR2 SYGVQD (reference sequence). Trimming shortened V by 2 bases and J by 3 bases, and 13 bases separated the two germline ends.